This T cell receptor beta chain was found in a study of T cell responses to AZD1222 COVID-19 vaccine (dated by TCRdb to the early 2020s). About the study as a whole: AZD1222 recipients whose second dose came at about 4 weeks and those whose second dose came at about 12 weeks were combined into one group, since spike-specific TCR depth and breadth did not differ between the two schedules. A total of 230 to 250 trial participants underwent TCR sequencing, of whom 207 had received two doses of AZD1222 and about 25 had received two doses of the MenACWY control vaccine. Trial participants were enrolled by age into subgroups of 18-55, 56-69 and 70-plus years, and around 150, 28 and 57 TCR-sequenced participants, respectively, were included in these subgroups.

The CDR3 regions of human TCRbeta chains were subjected to immunosequencing. Regarding the original processing steps: TCRs in the repertoires were matched against a reference library of SARS-CoV-2-specific TCRs that had been generated with the MIRA antigen-specificity platform. Breadth was defined as the fraction of unique TCRs that were SARS-CoV-2-associated, and depth was defined as the fraction of total T cells that were SARS-CoV-2-associated. Each spike-specific TCR was assigned to its reactive spike region and to a CD4 or CD8 class using the MIRA data. Log10-transformed breadth and depth values were compared by one-way ANOVA with Sidak's multiple comparisons tests. TCRdb obtained this table from immuneACCESS and retained in-frame rearrangements with V and J assigned. These tables miss some clones; where compared with another copy, unresolved V genes account for less than half of the shortfall, and the remainder is unexplained. D and trimming come from the DNA, and the V and J calls and clone size come from that table. Within this sample are 85,000 to 100,000 clones, with roughly 91% of them counted one time only. The ten largest make up around 3.9% of the sample.

The time point label of this sample denotes: baseline before first vaccination. Samples from vaccinated people were obtained from the UK trials COV001 and COV002, which included a single-blind randomized controlled phase 2/3 trial of AZD1222 (ChAdOx1 nCoV-19) in healthy adults. For TCRbeta chain sequencing, PBMC samples from trial participants were taken at day 0 and at day 28 after the second dose. The study at large found these results: Because no samples from the day 14 peak response were available, repertoires could be characterized only after the peak T cell response. The vaccine-associated CD4 TCRs covered the entire spike protein, and the dominant responses fell in regions 160-218 and 743-854. The 56-69-year group was small, and its depth increase did not reach significance, likely because of low power. Nearly half of unique spike-specific TCRs reportedly recognized epitopes outside regions mutated in the B.1.351 and B.1.1.7 variants. Conclusions about previously exposed vaccinees are limited because only five to seven AZD1222 recipients were SARS-CoV-2 seropositive at baseline. Most participants were white British and females outnumbered males, and the authors suggested that clonal diversity may have been underestimated. After two AZD1222 doses, spike-specific TCR breadth and depth were significantly higher than at day 0 and than in MenACWY recipients.

Taken from cysteine to phenylalanine, the CDR3 has 14 residues. Only the CDR3 region is kept as DNA, spanning 42 bases read in frame from base 1. The germline V gene (reference sequence) supplies CDR1 SEHNR and CDR2 FQNEAQ. V and J are truncated by 5 bases and 5 bases respectively, leaving an intervening sequence of 13 bases. A note on this clone: Which antigen it targets is not known. No quality values exist for individual bases; no much larger clone is one base distant.

The clonotype was recovered from an adult in good health. The sequence is built from TRBV7-9 and TRBJ2-1; TRBD2 is perhaps the D gene, given 6 matching bases. Sequencing used peripheral blood, obtained on day 0 of AZD1222 vaccination. The CDR3 is CASSPSAGNNEQFF. The nucleotide sequence reads TGTGCCAGCAGCCCTTCGGCGGGGAACAATGAGCAGTTCTTC. Supplemented by the reference TRBV7-9 and TRBJ2-1 proteins around the CDR3, the complete variable domain is DTGVSQNPRHKITKRGQNVTFRCDPISEHNRLYWYRQTLGQGPEFLTYFQNEAQLEKSRLLSDRFSAERPKGSFSTLEIQRTEQGDSAMYLCASSPSAGNNEQFFGPGTRLTVL.